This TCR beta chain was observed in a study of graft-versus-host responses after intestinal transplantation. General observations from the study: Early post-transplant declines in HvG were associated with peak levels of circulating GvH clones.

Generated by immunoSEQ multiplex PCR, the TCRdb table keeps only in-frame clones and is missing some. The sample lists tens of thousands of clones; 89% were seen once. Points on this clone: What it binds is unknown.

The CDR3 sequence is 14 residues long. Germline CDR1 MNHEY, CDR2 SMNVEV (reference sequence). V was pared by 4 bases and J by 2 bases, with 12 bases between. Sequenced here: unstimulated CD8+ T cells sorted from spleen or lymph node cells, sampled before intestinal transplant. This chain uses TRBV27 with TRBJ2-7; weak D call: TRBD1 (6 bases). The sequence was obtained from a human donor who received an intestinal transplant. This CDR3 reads CASSYVGQTYEQYF. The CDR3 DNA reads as TGTGCCAGCAGTTATGTCGGACAGACCTACGAGCAGTACTTC.